Sequencing of this T cell receptor (beta chain) was carried out in a study of blood T cells in healthy people across ages. Findings and caveats of the study: Researchers deemed the diversity estimates from one million T cells underestimates. Possibly confounding the expanded clonotype changes was the fact that donor CMV status was unknown.

Alongside a J-beta primer mix, a sample-barcoded 5' primer served in a second PCR lasting about 6 to 11 cycles. All cDNA molecules were each tagged by a template-switch adaptor with 12 random nucleotides. MiXCR, applied by TCRdb to the 5' RACE reads, yields one record per CDR3 protein. This sample has 850,000 to 1,300,000 distinct CDR3 sequences, with around 45% found just once. This clonotype was seen more than once but under ten times. Its specificity is unknown. Isolating PBMCs gave at least 6.5 million of these cells per sample. The V end was cut by 3 bases, the J end by 5 bases, with 11 bases between. Germline CDR1 is SEHNR and CDR2 is FQNEAQ (reference sequence). CDR3 length: 13 residues.

This receptor was obtained from a woman in her sixties in good health. The material sequenced was blood. The chain joins TRBV7-9 to TRBJ2-7, with D perhaps given as TRBD1 or TRBD2 (5 bases each). For the CDR3, the DNA is TGTGCCAGCAGCTTCTCTTCGGGGCACGAGCAGTACTTC. This translates into CASSFSSGHEQYF. Based on the CDR3 plus reference TRBV7-9 and TRBJ2-7, the full variable domain is DTGVSQNPRHKITKRGQNVTFRCDPISEHNRLYWYRQTLGQGPEFLTYFQNEAQLEKSRLLSDRFSAERPKGSFSTLEIQRTEQGDSAMYLCASSFSSGHEQYFGPGTRLTVT.